This TCR beta chain was identified in a study of T cells in Graves' hyperthyroidism and ophthalmopathy. In the study overall: Blood from the periphery was taken at initial diagnosis, before any treatment. General study findings and limits: Ophthalmopathy prediction by the model preceded onset by a median about 6.5 months.

J was trimmed by 2 bases and V by 5 bases; bases with no gene match: 15. From germline, CDR1 is SGHAT and CDR2 FQNNGV. This CDR3 is 18 amino acids long. This clonotype has a count of ten or more. The antigen remains undetermined. TCR beta CDR3 sequences were amplified from RNA transcripts. First-round RT-PCR targeting the TCR CDR3 was performed with the HTBI primer set. From the multiplex PCR reads, TCRdb called clonotypes with MiXCR, one entry per CDR3 protein. The profile shows 490,000 or so distinct CDR3 sequences, approximately 22% of them singletons. Diagnoses were established using clinical symptoms, serum thyroxine and TRAb, thyroid ultrasound and orbital computed tomography. A roughly 9.7 ml volume of fresh peripheral blood provided the PBMCs.

V gene TRBV11-2 combines with J gene TRBJ2-3; TRBD2 matches 8 bases. Material: blood. The clonotype originates from a woman in her 70s with Graves' ophthalmopathy. CDR3 sequence reads: CASSIGLAGSYLTDTQYF. The CDR3 DNA is TGTGCCAGCAGCATTGGACTAGCCGGTAGTTACCTCACAGATACGCAGTATTTT.